A single sample is the source of the 6 T cell receptor beta chains below, sequenced in a study of PD-1 blockade in classical Hodgkin lymphoma. The assay was immunoSEQ multiplex PCR, and TCRdb's table has in-frame clones only and misses some. Among 6,500 to 9,500 clones listed, about three quarters were seen once. The time point is: cycle 4 day 1 (C4D1), after 6 weeks of nivolumab. Each patient relapsed following autologous stem cell transplantation, and prior brentuximab vedotin exposure differed. Applied to thawed PBMCs, magnetic negative selection was the method used to isolate CD8+ T cells. Sequenced material: CD8+ T cells from blood, taken before the fourth cycle of nivolumab. These receptor sequences come from a human donor with classical Hodgkin lymphoma.

The chain has TRBV9 and TRBJ2-1; 14 bases are a match to TRBD2. The V gene's germline CDR1 is SGDLS and CDR2 YYNGEE. This CDR3 region has 16 residues. J lost 7 bases, V lost 2 bases, and 5 bases had no gene match. CDR3 loop: CASSVSGTSGGNEQFF. CDR3 coding DNA: TGTGCCAGCAGCGTCTCCGGGACTAGCGGGGGAAATGAGCAGTTCTTC.

The V call is TRBV9, the J call TRBJ2-7; TRBD1 might be the D (6 bases). The germline V gene encodes CDR1 SGDLS and CDR2 YYNGEE. V lost 4 bases to trimming and J lost 2 bases, with 16 bases between them. The CDR3 totals 15 residues. The CDR3 DNA is TGTGCCAGCAGCCACGGACAGAATGGGACCTACGAGCAGTACTTC. Amino acids: CASSHGQNGTYEQYF.

Worth noting for this clone: Other DNA variants within this sample encode the same CDR3. CDR3 nucleotides: TGTGCCAGCAGCTTGGGGTGGGGGGGAACAGATACGCAGTATTTT. Translated, it gives CASSLGWGGTDTQYF. This rearrangement joins TRBV5-5 to TRBJ2-3; 7 bases align to TRBD2. Germline loops: CDR1 SGHKS, CDR2 YYEKEE (reference sequence). The CDR3 sequence is 15 residues long. After removal of 0 bases from V and 3 bases from J, the junction contained 4 bases not matched to a gene.

The chain joins TRBV7-6 to TRBJ1-1; D might be TRBD1 (6 bases). Trimming took 1 base from V and 2 from J, leaving 14 bases between them. CDR3 length: 16 amino acids. The V gene's germline CDR1 is SGHVS and CDR2 FNYEAQ. This CDR3 is CASSLGWAGENTEAFF. As DNA, the CDR3 is TGTGCCAGCAGCTTAGGCTGGGCAGGGGAAAACACTGAAGCTTTCTTT.

The V call is TRBV18, the J call TRBJ1-6; no definite D call. The CDR3 runs 15 residues. The ends were cut back, 3 bases at V and 2 bases at J, with 8 bases in the middle. The germline V gene encodes CDR1 KGHSH and CDR2 LQKENI. Here the CDR3 reads CASSPPGTYNSPLHF. In DNA, the CDR3 is TGTGCCAGCTCACCCCCAGGCACCTATAATTCACCCCTCCACTTT.

The chain employs TRBV21-1 and TRBJ1-4. TRBV21-1 is classified as a pseudogene. The CDR3 is made up of 16 amino acids. The CDR3 nucleotides read TGTGCCAGCAGGGCATCCTACAAGGTGCATAATGAAAAACTGTTTTTT. Protein: CASRASYKVHNEKLFF.